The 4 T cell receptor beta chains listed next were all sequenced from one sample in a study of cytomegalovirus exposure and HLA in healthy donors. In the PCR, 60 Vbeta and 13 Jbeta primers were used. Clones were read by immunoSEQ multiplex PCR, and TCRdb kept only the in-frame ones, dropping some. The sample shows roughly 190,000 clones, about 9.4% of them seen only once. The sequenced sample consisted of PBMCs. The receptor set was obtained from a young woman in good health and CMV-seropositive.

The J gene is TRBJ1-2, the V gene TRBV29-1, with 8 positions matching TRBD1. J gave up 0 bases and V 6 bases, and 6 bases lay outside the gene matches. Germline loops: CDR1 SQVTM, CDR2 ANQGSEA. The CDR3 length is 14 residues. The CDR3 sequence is CSVGQGFANYGYTF. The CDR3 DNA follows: TGCAGCGTAGGACAGGGCTTCGCTAACTATGGCTACACCTTC.

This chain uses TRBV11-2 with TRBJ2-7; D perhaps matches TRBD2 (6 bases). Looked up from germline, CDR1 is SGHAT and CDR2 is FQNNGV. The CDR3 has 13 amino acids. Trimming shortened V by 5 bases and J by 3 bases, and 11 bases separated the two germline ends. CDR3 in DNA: TGTGCCAGCAGCCCAAGACTAGACTACGAGCAGTACTTC. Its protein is CASSPRLDYEQYF. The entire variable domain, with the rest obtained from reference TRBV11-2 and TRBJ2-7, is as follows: EAGVAQSPRYKIIEKRQSVAFWCNPISGHATLYWYQQILGQGPKLLIQFQNNGVVDDSQLPKDRFSAERLKGVDSTLKIQPAKLEDSAVYLCASSPRLDYEQYFGPGTRLTVT.

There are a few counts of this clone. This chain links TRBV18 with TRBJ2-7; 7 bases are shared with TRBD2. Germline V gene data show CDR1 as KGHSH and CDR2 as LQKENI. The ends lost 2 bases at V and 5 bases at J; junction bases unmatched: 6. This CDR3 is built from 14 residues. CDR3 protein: CASSPTSGTNEQYF. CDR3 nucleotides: TGTGCCAGCTCACCAACCAGCGGGACCAACGAGCAGTACTTC.

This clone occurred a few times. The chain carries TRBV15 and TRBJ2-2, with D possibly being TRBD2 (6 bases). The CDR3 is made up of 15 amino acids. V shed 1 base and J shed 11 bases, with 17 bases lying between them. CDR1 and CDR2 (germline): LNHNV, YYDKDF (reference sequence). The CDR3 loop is CATSRGGAPAGELFF. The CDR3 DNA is TGTGCCACCAGCAGAGGGGGCGCACCAGCGGGCGAGCTGTTTTTT. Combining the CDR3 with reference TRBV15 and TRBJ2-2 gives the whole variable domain DAMVIQNPRYQVTQFGKPVTLSCSQTLNHNVMYWYQQKSSQAPKLLFHYYDKDFNNEADTPDNFQSRRPNTSFCFLDIRSPGLGDTAMYLCATSRGGAPAGELFFGEGSRLTVL.